This T cell receptor beta chain came from a study of T cells in Graves' hyperthyroidism and ophthalmopathy. This clonotype has ten or more counts. Its antigen is unknown. General study findings and limits: Blood also contained most expanded thyroid clonotypes above 0.001.

Germline V CDR1 and CDR2: MNHNS, SASEGT. This CDR3 contains 14 residues. Trimming stripped 4 bases from V and 2 bases from J, with 9 bases between. RNA transcripts served as the template for amplifying TCR beta CDR3 regions. The study used the HTBI primer set for a first-round RT-PCR of the TCR CDR3. MiXCR was run by TCRdb on the multiplex PCR reads, yielding one entry per CDR3 protein. The repertoire includes about 400,000 distinct CDR3 sequences, about 16% of them detected once, and roughly a fifth sits in the top ten. The chain couples TRBV6-1 to TRBJ2-1, with D unclear. The TCR sequence derives from a woman aged 60-70 years with Graves' ophthalmopathy. Sequencing was done on a sample of blood. The chain's CDR3 is CASSAGWAYNEQFF. CDR3 in DNA: TGTGCCAGCAGTGCTGGGTGGGCCTACAATGAGCAGTTCTTC.